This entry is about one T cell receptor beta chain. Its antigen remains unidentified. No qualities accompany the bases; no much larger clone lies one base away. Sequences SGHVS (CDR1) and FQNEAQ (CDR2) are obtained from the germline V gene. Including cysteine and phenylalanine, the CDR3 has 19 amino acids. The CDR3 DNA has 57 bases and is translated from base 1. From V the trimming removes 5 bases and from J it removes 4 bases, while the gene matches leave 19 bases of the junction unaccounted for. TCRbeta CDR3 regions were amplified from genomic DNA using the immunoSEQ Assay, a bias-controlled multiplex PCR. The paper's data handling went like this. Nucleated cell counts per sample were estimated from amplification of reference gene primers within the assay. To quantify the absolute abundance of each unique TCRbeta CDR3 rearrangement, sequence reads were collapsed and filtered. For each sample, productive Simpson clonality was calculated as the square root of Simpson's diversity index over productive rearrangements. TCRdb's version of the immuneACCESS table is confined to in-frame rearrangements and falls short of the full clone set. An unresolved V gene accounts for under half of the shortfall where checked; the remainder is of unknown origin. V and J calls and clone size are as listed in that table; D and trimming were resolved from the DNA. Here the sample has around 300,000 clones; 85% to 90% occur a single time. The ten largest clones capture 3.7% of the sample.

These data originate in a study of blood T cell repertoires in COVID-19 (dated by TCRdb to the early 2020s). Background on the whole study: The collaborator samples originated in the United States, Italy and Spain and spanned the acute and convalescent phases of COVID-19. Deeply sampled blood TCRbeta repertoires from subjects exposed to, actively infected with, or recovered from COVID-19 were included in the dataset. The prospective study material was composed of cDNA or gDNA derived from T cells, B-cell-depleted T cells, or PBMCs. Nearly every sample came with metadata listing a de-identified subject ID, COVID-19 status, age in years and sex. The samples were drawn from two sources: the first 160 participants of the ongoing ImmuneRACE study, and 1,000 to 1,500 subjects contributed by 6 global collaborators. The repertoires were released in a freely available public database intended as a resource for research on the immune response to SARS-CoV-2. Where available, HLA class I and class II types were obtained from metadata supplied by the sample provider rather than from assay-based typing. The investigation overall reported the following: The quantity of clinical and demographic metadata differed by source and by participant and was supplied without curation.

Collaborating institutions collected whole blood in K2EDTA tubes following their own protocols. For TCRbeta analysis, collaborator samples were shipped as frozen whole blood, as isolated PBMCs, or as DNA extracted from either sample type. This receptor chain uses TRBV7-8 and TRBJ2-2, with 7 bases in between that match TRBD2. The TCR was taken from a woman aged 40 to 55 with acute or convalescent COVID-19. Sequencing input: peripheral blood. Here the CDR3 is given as CASSVPRGGGRGITGELFF. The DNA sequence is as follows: TGTGCCAGCAGCGTCCCCCGAGGCGGGGGTCGAGGTATCACCGGGGAGCTGTTTTTT.